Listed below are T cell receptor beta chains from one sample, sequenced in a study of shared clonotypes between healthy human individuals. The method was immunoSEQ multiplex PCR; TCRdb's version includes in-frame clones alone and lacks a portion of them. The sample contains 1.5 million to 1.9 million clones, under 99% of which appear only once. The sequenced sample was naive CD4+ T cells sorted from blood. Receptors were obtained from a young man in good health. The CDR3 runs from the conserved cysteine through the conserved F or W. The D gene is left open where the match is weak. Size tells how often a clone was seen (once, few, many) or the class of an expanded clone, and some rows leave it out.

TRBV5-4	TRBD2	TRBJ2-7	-	TGTGCCAGCAGCTTAACTAGCGGGAACATTTACGAGCAGTACTTC	CASSLTSGNIYEQYF
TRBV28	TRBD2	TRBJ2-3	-	TGTGCCAGCAGTTTATGGACTAGCGGGGATAATACGCAGTATTTT	CASSLWTSGDNTQYF
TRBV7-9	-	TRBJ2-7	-	TGTGCCAGCAGCTCCCTCTACGAGCAGTACTTC	CASSSLYEQYF
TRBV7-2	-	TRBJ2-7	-	TGTGCCAGCAGCTTAGAGTACGGTCTCTCCTACGAGCAGTACTTC	CASSLEYGLSYEQYF
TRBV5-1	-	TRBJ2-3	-	TGCGCCAGCAGCCCTGATTCGGGGGCAGATACGCAGTATTTT	CASSPDSGADTQYF
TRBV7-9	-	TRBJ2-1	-	TGTGCCAGCAGCCAAAAGTACAATGAGCAGTTCTTC	CASSQKYNEQFF
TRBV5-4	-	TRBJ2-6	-	TGTGCCAGCAGCGTGAAGTCTGGGGCCAACGTCCTGACTTTC	CASSVKSGANVLTF
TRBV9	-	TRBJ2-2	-	TGTGCCAGCAGCGTAGTAGGACGCCTGAACACCGGGGAGCTGTTTTTT	CASSVVGRLNTGELFF
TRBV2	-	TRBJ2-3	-	TGTGCCAGCAGTGAAGTAACCTCAGATACGCAGTATTTT	CASSEVTSDTQYF
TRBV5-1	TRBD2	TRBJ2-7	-	TGCGCCAGCACCCCGGGACTAGCGGCCTACGAGCAGTACTTC	CASTPGLAAYEQYF
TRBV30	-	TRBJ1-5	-	TGTGCCTGGAGTCCCTCCACGGATCAGCCCCAGCATTTT	CAWSPSTDQPQHF
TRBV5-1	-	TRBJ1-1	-	TGCGCCAGCAGTACCGGGCCCCGGGGTGAAGCTTTCTTT	CASSTGPRGEAFF
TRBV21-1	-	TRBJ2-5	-	TGTGCCAGCAGCGGCCGGGACCTCAGAGGGACCCAGTACTTC	CASSGRDLRGTQYF
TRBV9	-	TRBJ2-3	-	TGTGCCAGCAGCCCGATCGGGACGGGAGCAGGCACAGATACGCAGTATTTT	CASSPIGTGAGTDTQYF
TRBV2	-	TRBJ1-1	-	TGTGCCAGCAACCTCAAGTCCGGCAGGGCGTCGGTAGGCACTGAAGCTTTCTTT	CASNLKSGRASVGTEAFF
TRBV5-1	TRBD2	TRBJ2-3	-	TGCGCCAGCAGCGAAGGCGAGGGACTAGCGGAAACAGATACGCAGTATTTT	CASSEGEGLAETDTQYF
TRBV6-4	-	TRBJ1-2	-	TGTGCCAGCAGTGACTCGATCCGTGCTTACTATGGCTACACCTTC	CASSDSIRAYYGYTF
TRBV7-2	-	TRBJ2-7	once	TGTGCCAGCAGCCTCGCTAATGGGAATCTGAAGGAGCAGTACTTC	CASSLANGNLKEQYF
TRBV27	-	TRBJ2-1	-	TGTGCCAGCAGTTTCGAGGGGCGGGATCGCCCAAAATACAATGAGCAGTTCTTC	CASSFEGRDRPKYNEQFF
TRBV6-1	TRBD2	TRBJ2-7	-	TGTGCCAGCAGTGACCGGGGGGTCGCCTACGAGCAGTACTTC	CASSDRGVAYEQYF
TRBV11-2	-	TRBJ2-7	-	TGTGCCAGCAGCCCCCGTGGCGCGGTTGCTCGGGGGGAGCAGTACTTC	CASSPRGAVARGEQYF
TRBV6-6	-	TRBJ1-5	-	TGTGCCAGCAGTCCTGACAGGTCCAATCAGCCCCAGCATTTT	CASSPDRSNQPQHF
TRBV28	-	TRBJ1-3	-	TGTGCCAGCAGTCCCCCCTTCGACTCTGGAAACACCATATATTTT	CASSPPFDSGNTIYF
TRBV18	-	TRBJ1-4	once	TGTGCCAGCTCAGAGACAGATGAAAAACTGTTTTTT	CASSETDEKLFF
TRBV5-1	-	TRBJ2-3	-	TGCGCCAGCAGCTTGGACTACGAGGCCGGTCCGTATTTT	CASSLDYEAGPYF
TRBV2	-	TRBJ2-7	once	TGTGCCAGCAGTGATCAATTAATCTTCTTC	CASSDQLIFF
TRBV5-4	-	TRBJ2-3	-	TGTGCCAGCAGCTTGGGTGGGAGCACAGATACGCAGTATTTT	CASSLGGSTDTQYF
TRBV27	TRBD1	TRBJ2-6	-	TGTGCCAGCAGTTCCACAGGGGATGGGGCCAACGTCCTGACTTTC	CASSSTGDGANVLTF
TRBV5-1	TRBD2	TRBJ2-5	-	TGCGCCAGCAGCTTGGCCGTCCTAGCGGGAGCTAGGGAGACCCAGTACTTC	CASSLAVLAGARETQYF
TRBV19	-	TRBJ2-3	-	TGTGCCAGTAGTACTGGGCCTGAAGTCACAGATACGCAGTATTTT	CASSTGPEVTDTQYF
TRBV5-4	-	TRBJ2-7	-	TGTGCCAGCAGCTTGGATATGTTCAACGAGCAGTACTTC	CASSLDMFNEQYF
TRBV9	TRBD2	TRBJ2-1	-	TGTGCCAGCAATTACGGCGGGAGAGAATTTTACAATGAGCAGTTCTTC	CASNYGGREFYNEQFF
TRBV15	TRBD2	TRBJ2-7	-	TGTGCCACCAGCAGACCTACGGGAGGCCCCACCAAGCAGTACTTC	CATSRPTGGPTKQYF
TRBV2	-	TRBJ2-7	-	TGTGCCAGCACCGGAGGATACGAGCAGTACTTC	CASTGGYEQYF
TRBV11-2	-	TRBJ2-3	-	TGTGCCAGCAGCTTAGCAAGGGTTACTGCAGATACGCAGTATTTT	CASSLARVTADTQYF
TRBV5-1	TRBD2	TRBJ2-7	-	TGCGCCAGCAGCCCCGGGACTAGCGGAACCTACGAGCAGTACTTC	CASSPGTSGTYEQYF
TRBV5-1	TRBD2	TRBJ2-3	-	TGCGCCAGCACACTAGCGGGAGGGCCGACCACAGATACGCAGTATTTT	CASTLAGGPTTDTQYF
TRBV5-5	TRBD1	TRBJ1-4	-	TGTGCCAGCAGCTTCGGCGACAGGGGGAGGGAAAAACTGTTTTTT	CASSFGDRGREKLFF
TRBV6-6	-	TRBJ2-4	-	TGTGCCAGCAGTCCCCCGTCGGACGCCAAAAACATTCAGTACTTC	CASSPPSDAKNIQYF
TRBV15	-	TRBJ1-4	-	TGTGCCACCAGAAGACGGGACCCTCCTAATGAAAAACTGTTTTTT	CATRRRDPPNEKLFF
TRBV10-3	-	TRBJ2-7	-	TGTGCCATCAGTGAGTCGATAGGGACCTCCTACGAGCAGTACTTC	CAISESIGTSYEQYF
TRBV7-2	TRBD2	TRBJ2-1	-	TGTGCCAGCAGCCGAATGGGTAGCGGGTCGTACAATGAGCAGTTCTTC	CASSRMGSGSYNEQFF
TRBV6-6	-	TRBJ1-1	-	TGTGCCAGCAGCAACCTCGGAGGGGTTGAAGCTTTCTTT	CASSNLGGVEAFF
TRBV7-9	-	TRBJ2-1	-	TGTGCCAGCAGCTTAATTTCAGGATACAATGAGCAGTTCTTC	CASSLISGYNEQFF